This T cell receptor (beta chain) was retrieved from a study of T cell clones after liver transplantation. Study-level background: TCRbeta sequencing after a pre-transplant mixed lymphocyte reaction identified graft-donor-reactive clones, later tracked in post-transplant blood. Patients counted as tolerant after at least one year off all immunosuppression, enzymes not exceeding twice normal.

As concerns this clone: The antigen remains undetermined.

J lost 0 bases, V lost 2 bases, and 5 bases had no gene match. Germline V lookup: CDR1 MGHDK, CDR2 SYGVNS. The CDR3 consists of 16 residues. This table comes from immunoSEQ multiplex PCR, and its TCRdb copy is limited to in-frame clones, with some not included. The table has some 120,000 clones, roughly nine tenths seen once. Whole-study findings and limits: In 5 of 8 subjects, circulating graft-donor-reactive CD4 TCRbeta sequences fell significantly after transplant.

Unstimulated PBMCs were sorted into CD3+CD4+ and CD3+CD8+ populations. This rearrangement joins TRBV25-1 to TRBJ2-5; 8 positions match TRBD1. The TCR was taken from a human patient who received a liver transplant. Some T cells may possibly be graft donor cells. The material sequenced was CD4+ T cells from blood, taken 12 months after liver transplant. For the CDR3, the DNA is TGTGCCAGCAGTGAACTCGACAGGGGCGACCAAGAGACCCAGTACTTC. It encodes CASSELDRGDQETQYF.